One and the same sample provided the 14 T cell receptor beta chains below, sequenced in a study of blood T cell repertoires in COVID-19. Data came from immunoSEQ multiplex PCR; TCRdb stores just in-frame clones and leaves some out. The table includes some 230,000 clones, approximately 85% detected once. Specimen: peripheral blood. Receptors were obtained from a woman aged 80 or older with COVID-19, enrolled during active disease.

This clone was seen once. The chain joins TRBV6-5 to TRBJ2-1; 9 bases fit TRBD2. Germline values: CDR1 MNHEY, CDR2 SVGAGI. Trimming cost V 7 bases and J 7 bases; bases outside gene matches: 5. The CDR3 is 13 residues long. Written as DNA, the CDR3 is TGTGCCAGCATAGCGGGAGCTTCAAATGAGCAGTTCTTC. It encodes CASIAGASNEQFF.

In DNA, the CDR3 is TGCGCCAGCAGCTTGGGCGGAACCGGGACAGGGACCTACGAGCAGTACTTC. Its translation: CASSLGGTGTGTYEQYF. The chain carries TRBV5-1 and TRBJ2-7, with 9 nucleotides matching TRBD1. Germline V lookup: CDR1 SGHRS, CDR2 YFSETQ. V dropped 0 bases and J dropped 2; count of bases not matched to a gene: 9. The CDR3 runs 17 residues. The entire variable domain, with the rest obtained from reference TRBV5-1 and TRBJ2-7, is as follows: KAGVTQTPRYLIKTRGQQVTLSCSPISGHRSVSWYQQTPGQGLQFLFEYFSETQRNKGNFPGRFSGRQFSNSRSEMNVSTLELGDSALYLCASSLGGTGTGTYEQYFGPGTRLTVT.

This clone came up once. The rearrangement links TRBV6-2 or TRBV6-3 to TRBJ2-7; 8 bases align to TRBD2. The CDR3 extends over 15 amino acids. V lost 5 bases, J lost 4 bases, and 10 bases stayed unmatched. Looked up from germline, CDR1 is MNHEY and CDR2 is SVGEGT. The CDR3 sequence is CASSNAGGTRYEQYF. The DNA for the CDR3 is TGTGCCAGCAGTAACGCGGGGGGCACCCGTTACGAGCAGTACTTC.

The J gene is TRBJ2-5, the V gene TRBV11-2, with 10 positions matching TRBD2. With V trimmed by 4 bases and J by 4 bases, 6 bases remained unmatched. CDR3 length equals 15 residues. The V gene's germline CDR1 is SGHAT and CDR2 FQNNGV. This chain's CDR3 is CASSSGLALVETQYF. The CDR3 coding sequence is TGTGCCAGCAGCTCGGGACTAGCGCTGGTAGAGACCCAGTACTTC.

The chain carries TRBV4-3 and TRBJ2-1, with D tentatively TRBD2 (6 bases). Looked up from germline, CDR1 is LGHNA and CDR2 is YSLEER. Trimming removed 2 bases at V and 6 bases at J, with 8 bases between. The CDR3 totals 13 residues. The CDR3 loop is CASSQISGNEQFF. The CDR3 nucleotides are TGCGCCAGCAGCCAAATTAGCGGCAATGAGCAGTTCTTC.

The genes are TRBV18 and TRBJ1-5, with 7 bases lining up with TRBD1. The ends lost 3 bases at V and 7 bases at J; junction bases unmatched: 12. The CDR3 covers 16 residues. CDR1 and CDR2 from the germline V gene are KGHSH and LQKENI. The CDR3 sequence is CASSPTADRVGQPQHF. DNA of the CDR3: TGTGCCAGCTCACCCACCGCTGACAGGGTAGGACAGCCCCAGCATTTT.

The J gene is TRBJ2-1, the V gene TRBV18, with D maybe TRBD1 (5 bases). Trimming left V 3 bases short and J 7 bases short, with 16 bases between. Germline assignment: CDR1 KGHSH and CDR2 LQKENI. The CDR3 spans 15 residues. DNA of the CDR3: TGTGCCAGCTCACCCTTAAGGGGTAATGAGAATGAGCAGTTCTTC. Its translation is CASSPLRGNENEQFF.

This clone has a handful of counts. Other DNA sequences from this sample encode an identical CDR3 as well. V gene TRBV6-5 combines with J gene TRBJ1-1, with D unresolved. The V gene lost 5 bases and the J gene lost 1 base, with 5 bases spanning the gap. Germline-derived CDR1 and CDR2 are MNHEY and SVGAGI. This CDR3 has 12 residues. This CDR3 is CASSPGNTEAFF. The CDR3 DNA reads TGTGCCAGCAGTCCAGGGAACACTGAAGCTTTCTTT.

The chain couples TRBV5-1 to TRBJ2-5; maybe TRBD2 (6 bases). V lost 0 bases to trimming and J lost 1 base, with 10 bases between them. CDR1 SGHRS and CDR2 YFSETQ come from the germline V gene. This CDR3 comprises 15 residues. The CDR3 nucleotides are TGCGCCAGCAGCTTGGTTAGCGGTTCCCAAGAGACCCAGTACTTC. It yields the protein CASSLVSGSQETQYF.

The chain couples TRBV20-1 to TRBJ2-1; D is perhaps TRBD2 (6 bases). The CDR3 consists of 12 residues. Trimming left V 3 bases short and J 9 bases short, with 12 bases between. The germline CDR1 and CDR2 sequences are DFQATT and SNEGSKA (reference sequence). The CDR3 loop is CSASPWRVEQFF. The DNA for the CDR3 is TGCAGTGCTAGTCCCTGGAGGGTTGAGCAGTTCTTC.

This clone was picked up many times. The V and J genes are TRBV12-3 or TRBV12-4 and TRBJ2-7, with unresolved D. CDR3 length equals 12 residues. V lost 4 bases to trimming and J lost 3 bases, with 7 bases between them. The CDR3 sequence: CASSSRFYEQYF. CDR3 coding DNA: TGTGCCAGCAGTTCCCGTTTCTACGAGCAGTACTTC.

The gene calls are TRBV7-3 and TRBJ1-6; 10 bases agree with TRBD1. V lost 5 bases and J lost 7; bases outside the gene matches: 5. The CDR3 contains 15 residues. Germline values: CDR1 SGHTA, CDR2 FQGTGA. CDR3 loop: CASSPGTGVNSPLHF. The CDR3 DNA follows: TGTGCCAGCAGCCCCGGGACAGGGGTGAATTCACCCCTCCACTTT.

The chain links TRBV6-5 to TRBJ1-1; possible D gene TRBD1, 5 bases. CDR3 length: 14 residues. The germline V and J ends were trimmed by 5 bases and 3 bases, with 13 bases remaining between them. Germline V gene sequence: CDR1 MNHEY, CDR2 SVGAGI. The CDR3 loop reads CASSPSTGYTEAFF. In nucleotides, the CDR3 is TGTGCCAGCAGTCCGTCAACAGGATACACTGAAGCTTTCTTT.

The genes are TRBV30 and TRBJ1-2; D is undetermined. The CDR3 covers 12 residues. Trimming took 1 base from V and 8 from J, leaving 11 bases between them. Per the germline V gene, CDR1 is GTSNPN and CDR2 is SVGIG (reference sequence). The CDR3 spells CAWSEGAGGYTF. CDR3 in DNA: TGTGCCTGGAGTGAGGGTGCGGGCGGCTACACCTTC.